These 4 T cell receptor beta chains came from one sample sequenced in a study of shared clonotypes between healthy human individuals. Profiling relied on immunoSEQ multiplex PCR, and the TCRdb table lists in-frame clones only, not all of them. The sample holds under 1,100,000 clones, 75% to 85% seen once. Sequencing was done on a sample of memory CD4+ T cells from PBMCs. The subset was: CD45RA-negative fraction. The receptors shown here come from a man between 18 and 29 years old in good health. Some clones in this sample may be carry-over from other donors' samples.

The V and J genes are TRBV4-2 and TRBJ2-3; D perhaps matches TRBD2 (6 bases). With 0 bases removed from V and 3 bases from J, the gap between germline ends came to 16 bases. The length of the CDR3 is 17 residues. Germline assignment: CDR1 LGHNA and CDR2 YNFKEQ. The DNA for the CDR3 is TGTGCCAGCAGCCAAGATCTTGTGGGAGGTGGGACAGATACGCAGTATTTT. It translates to CASSQDLVGGGTDTQYF.

The chain is built from TRBV2 and TRBJ1-4, with 8 bases that match TRBD1. CDR3 size: 14 residues. The V segment lost 6 bases and the J segment 5 bases; nucleotides outside the gene matches: 5. The germline gives CDR1 SNHLY, CDR2 FYNNEI. CDR3: CASRLQGGNEKLFF. In nucleotides, the CDR3 is TGTGCCAGCAGGTTACAGGGGGGGAATGAAAAACTGTTTTTT.

In its sample, this clone was seen a few times. It differs at one base from a far larger clone, so likely a read error. This sample includes further DNA sequences coding for the same CDR3. The chain carries TRBV15 and TRBJ2-7; 7 bases match TRBD2. The junction had 21 bases not matched to a gene; V was cut back by 0 bases and J by 4 bases. CDR1 is LNHNV, CDR2 YYDKDF, per germline (reference sequence). This CDR3 is built from 20 residues. The CDR3 here is CATSRDRDWGAGPHRYEQYF. CDR3 bases: TGTGCCACCAGCAGAGACAGGGATTGGGGAGCGGGACCACATCGATACGAGCAGTACTTC.

To note about this clone: One base separates it from a far larger clone, so it is likely a read error. The V gene is TRBV30, the J gene TRBJ2-7; TRBD1 agrees at 7 bases. Germline lookup yields CDR1 GTSNPN and CDR2 SVGIG (reference sequence). This CDR3 is built from 13 residues. The CDR3 here is CAWRGDSSYEQHF. CDR3 nucleotide sequence: TGTGCCTGGAGGGGGGACAGCTCCTACGAGCAGCACTTC.